A single sample gave rise to the 17 T cell receptor beta chains below, sequenced in a study of blood T cell repertoires in COVID-19 (dated by TCRdb to 2018 to 2020). Libraries came from the immunoSEQ multiplex PCR assay. The immuneACCESS repertoire file appears here via TCRdb, limited to in-frame rearrangements. These files lack a portion of the clones; in checked studies, under half of the deficit traces to unresolved V genes, and the cause of the others is not known. This sample is represented by 100,000 or so clones; 80% to 90% of them were singletons. The ten most abundant clones make up about 34% of the sample. The specimen was peripheral blood. These TCRs come from a woman over 75 with acute or convalescent COVID-19.

V is TRBV21-1 and J is TRBJ2-7; TRBD1, the table's D call, lacks a check against the DNA. TRBV21-1 is recorded as a pseudogene. The CDR3 is 16 residues long. CDR3 in DNA: TGTGCCAGCAGCTCTCTGAGGGACAGGGCCACCTACGAGCAGTACTTC. Protein sequence: CASSSLRDRATYEQYF.

The chain combines TRBV28 with TRBJ2-2; the D gene is possibly TRBD1 (5 bases). Germline V lookup: CDR1 MDHEN, CDR2 SYDVKM. V was shortened by 3 bases and J by 1 base, with 12 bases between the two germline ends. The CDR3 is 16 residues long. This CDR3 reads CASSFLRTRNTGELFF. In DNA, the CDR3 is TGTGCCAGCAGTTTTTTGAGGACAAGGAACACCGGGGAGCTGTTTTTT.

The rearrangement links TRBV5-4 to TRBJ2-7, with 8 nucleotides matching TRBD2. Trimming removed 5 bases from V and 10 bases from J; junction bases left unmatched: 11. The CDR3 totals 13 residues. Germline CDR1 is SGHNT and CDR2 is YYREEE (reference sequence). Here the CDR3 reads CASSIPDSGTQYF. The CDR3, as DNA: TGTGCCAGCAGTATTCCCGATAGCGGGACACAGTACTTC.

The chain recombines TRBV27 with TRBJ1-6; TRBD1 aligns across 10 bases. The germline V gene has CDR1 MNHEY and CDR2 SMNVEV (reference sequence). The CDR3 runs to 16 residues. Losses at the gene ends were 5 bases for V and 1 base for J; bases not matched to a gene: 2. The CDR3 DNA is TGTGCCAGCAGTGACAGGGGGCTATCCTATAATTCACCCCTCCACTTT. Protein product: CASSDRGLSYNSPLHF.

This rearrangement joins TRBV5-1 to TRBJ2-7, with a weak D call TRBD2 (6 bases). V lost 2 bases to trimming and J lost 0 bases, with 9 bases between them. The CDR3 is 14 residues long. Germline CDR1 reads SGHRS; CDR2 reads YFSETQ. In DNA, the CDR3 is TGCGCCAGCAGCTTCCGCGGGATCTCCTACGAGCAGTACTTC. It encodes CASSFRGISYEQYF. The full variable domain, in which reference TRBV5-1 and TRBJ2-7 provide the parts outside the CDR3, is KAGVTQTPRYLIKTRGQQVTLSCSPISGHRSVSWYQQTPGQGLQFLFEYFSETQRNKGNFPGRFSGRQFSNSRSEMNVSTLELGDSALYLCASSFRGISYEQYFGPGTRLTVT.

This chain uses TRBV10-3 with TRBJ2-7, with D maybe TRBD1 (5 bases). Looked up from germline, CDR1 is ENHRY and CDR2 is SYGVKD. Deletions cut 4 bases from V and 3 bases from J, with 10 bases between. The CDR3 has 13 amino acids. Here the CDR3 reads CAISGQGYYEQYF. The CDR3 nucleotides are TGTGCCATCAGTGGGCAGGGATACTACGAGCAGTACTTC.

The chain combines TRBV5-1 with TRBJ1-4; 8 nucleotides match TRBD1. Looked up from germline, CDR1 is SGHRS and CDR2 is YFSETQ. Germline trimming cut 5 bases from V and 1 base from J; bases unmatched to any gene: 10. The CDR3 has 17 amino acids. The CDR3, as DNA: TGCGCCAGCAGAAACGGACAGGGAGCAATAACTAATGAAAAACTGTTTTTT. Its translation: CASRNGQGAITNEKLFF.

The CDR3 spells CASSTGQANTGELFF. CDR3 nucleotide sequence: TGCGCCAGCAGCACGGGACAGGCAAACACCGGGGAGCTGTTTTTT. The genes are TRBV5-1 and TRBJ2-2, with 8 bases lining up with TRBD1. The CDR3 is 15 amino acids. In germline, CDR1 is SGHRS, CDR2 YFSETQ. V trimming: 4 bases; J trimming: 2 bases; junction bases outside the gene matches: 4.

This clone was seen a single time. The rearrangement links TRBV4-1 to TRBJ2-6; 9 bases line up with TRBD1. Trimming took 6 bases from V and 1 from J; bases not matched to a gene: 7. The CDR3 is 17 amino acids. Germline V gene data show CDR1 as MGHRA and CDR2 as YSYEKL. This chain's CDR3 is CASRPGTGKSGANVLTF. CDR3 DNA: TGCGCCAGCAGACCCGGGACAGGGAAATCTGGGGCCAACGTCCTGACTTTC.

The CDR3: CATSDAGTSYEQYF. CDR3 DNA: TGTGCCACCAGTGATGCCGGGACTAGCTACGAGCAGTACTTC. This chain connects TRBV24-1 to TRBJ2-7, with 8 bases that match TRBD2. This CDR3 is 14 amino acids long. CDR1 is KGHDR, CDR2 SFDVKD, per germline. The V and J ends lost 3 bases and 3 bases, in that order; junction bases with no gene match: 3.

The chain recombines TRBV7-9 with TRBJ1-1; possible D gene TRBD1, 5 bases. CDR1 is SEHNR, CDR2 FQNEAQ, per germline (reference sequence). V was cut by 10 bases and J by 2 bases, with 11 bases left in between. The CDR3 has 12 residues. Here the CDR3 reads CAIPGKNTEAFF. DNA of the CDR3: TGTGCCATCCCAGGGAAAAACACTGAAGCTTTCTTT.

The chain is built from TRBV3-1 (or the pseudogene TRBV3-2) and TRBJ1-6; D perhaps matches TRBD1 (5 bases). The length of the CDR3 is 15 residues. The V gene lost 3 bases and the J gene lost 9 bases, with 15 bases spanning the gap. Germline V gene data show CDR1 as LGHDT and CDR2 as YNNKEL (reference sequence). The CDR3 coding sequence is TGTGCCAGCAGCCAGGAGACAGTATTCGGTTCACCCCTCCACTTT. This codes for CASSQETVFGSPLHF.

The CDR3 is CASSYSEGTVEAFF. The CDR3 DNA sequence: TGTGCCAGCAGTTACTCGGAAGGGACAGTTGAAGCTTTCTTT. This chain connects TRBV6-5 to TRBJ1-1; 7 bases match TRBD1. The CDR3 loop spans 14 amino acids. V was pared by 0 bases and J by 7 bases, with 5 bases of the junction left unmatched. Germline CDR1 is MNHEY and CDR2 is SVGAGI.

The chain recombines TRBV3-1 (or the pseudogene TRBV3-2) with TRBJ1-3; the D gene is possibly TRBD1 (5 bases). Looked up from germline, CDR1 is LGHDT and CDR2 is YNNKEL (reference sequence). This CDR3 region has 13 residues. V was clipped by 0 bases and J by 6 bases, with 6 bases between them. CDR3 sequence: CASSQEGANTIYF. Here the CDR3 DNA reads TGTGCCAGCAGCCAAGAAGGGGCAAACACCATATATTTT.

This clone showed up just a few times. The chain uses TRBV28 and TRBJ1-6, with D possibly being TRBD1 (5 bases). The V end was cut by 7 bases, the J end by 10 bases, with 17 bases between. The CDR3 has 14 residues. The germline V gene has CDR1 MDHEN and CDR2 SYDVKM. The CDR3 DNA reads TGTGCCAGCACCTCGGGGGAGGTCTACTCACCCCTCCACTTT. Translating gives CASTSGEVYSPLHF.

The chain has TRBV6-6 and TRBJ2-1, with D unresolved. Trimming cost V 10 bases and J 3 bases, with 16 bases left between them. Per the germline V gene, CDR1 is MNHNY and CDR2 is SVGAGI (reference sequence). The CDR3 spans 14 residues. As DNA, the CDR3 is TGTGCCACCTCCCCCCGAGGAGTCTACAATGAGCAGTTCTTC. It codes for CATSPRGVYNEQFF.

V is TRBV6-5 and J is TRBJ1-6; maybe TRBD1 (5 bases). This CDR3 spans 14 amino acids. V shed 4 bases and J shed 8 bases, with 12 bases lying between them. Per germline, CDR1 MNHEY and CDR2 SVGAGI. CDR3 DNA: TGTGCCAGCAGTTTATGGGGCGTCGATTCACCCCTCCACTTT. Protein product: CASSLWGVDSPLHF.